The 21 T cell receptor beta chains given below trace back to one sample, sequenced in a study of identical twins. TCRdb reanalysed the 5' RACE reads using MiXCR and keeps one entry per CDR3 protein. Seen here are approximately 680,000 distinct CDR3 sequences, about 7% observed once, and the top ten hold less than 2%. The same sample was also used in a study of yellow fever vaccine responses in identical twins.

Sample: PBMCs. These receptors were taken from a woman in her late teens or twenties in good health.

Of note for this clonotype: A junction end diverges from the germline sequence, so it may reflect a read error. The chain carries TRBV28 and TRBJ2-1, with D perhaps TRBD2 (7 bases). Germline V gene lookup returns CDR1 MDHEN and CDR2 SYDVKM. The CDR3 covers 15 residues. The CDR3 loop is CASGLGGGGYNEQFF. CDR3 sequence (DNA): TGTGCCAGCGGTTTAGGAGGGGGGGGCTACAATGAGCAGTTCTTC.

This clonotype was counted many times. The chain joins TRBV12-3 or TRBV12-4 to TRBJ1-2, with 12 nucleotides matching TRBD1. V gave up 3 bases and J gave up 7 bases; unmatched junction bases: 3. This CDR3 contains 14 residues. The CDR3 region is CASSLGTGGFGYTF. The CDR3 region has the DNA TGTGCCAGCAGTTTGGGGACAGGGGGCTTTGGCTACACCTTC.

This clonotype was seen more than once but under ten times. This sequence joins TRBV15 and TRBJ1-5; D not certain. V lost 2 bases, J lost 5 bases, and 13 bases lay in between. The germline gives CDR1 LNHNV, CDR2 YYDKDF (reference sequence). The CDR3 has 15 residues. CDR3: CATSRSDRPDQPQHF. CDR3 sequence (DNA): TGTGCCACCAGCAGAAGTGACCGTCCGGATCAGCCCCAGCATTTT.

There are many counts of this clonotype. The chain combines TRBV7-6 with TRBJ2-1; D remains unclear. CDR1 and CDR2 from the germline V gene are SGHVS and FNYEAQ. V gave up 2 bases and J gave up 4 bases, with 12 bases separating them. The CDR3 is made up of 15 amino acids. In DNA form, the CDR3 reads TGTGCCAGCAGCTTATCCCAGCATCCATACAATGAGCAGTTCTTC. Encoded protein: CASSLSQHPYNEQFF.

Written as DNA, the CDR3 is TGTGCCAGCAGCCAAGATCTTGTCAGACTCTATGGCTACACCTTC. This translates into CASSQDLVRLYGYTF. The genes are TRBV3-1 and TRBJ1-2; D remains ambiguous. There are 15 residues in the CDR3. V shed 0 bases and J shed 4 bases, with 12 bases lying between them. The V gene's germline CDR1 is LGHDT and CDR2 YNNKEL (reference sequence).

This clonotype was detected a few times. The J gene is TRBJ2-3, the V gene TRBV29-1, with 10 bases aligning to TRBD2. The CDR3 totals 16 residues. The germline CDR1 and CDR2 sequences are SQVTM and ANQGSEA. Germline trimming cut 2 bases from V and 3 bases from J; bases unmatched to any gene: 8. CDR3 sequence reads: CSVETASGSSTDTQYF. CDR3 in DNA: TGCAGCGTTGAAACGGCTAGCGGGAGTTCGACAGATACGCAGTATTTT.

There are many counts of this clonotype. The chain couples TRBV5-5 to TRBJ2-1; 10 bases fit TRBD2. Trimming cost V 5 bases and J 7 bases; bases outside gene matches: 9. This CDR3 is built from 15 residues. Germline V gene lookup returns CDR1 SGHKS and CDR2 YYEKEE (reference sequence). DNA for the CDR3: TGTGCCAGCAGTCACGAGCGGGGGGGCCGGAATGAGCAGTTCTTC. It is translated as CASSHERGGRNEQFF.

The chain has TRBV28 and TRBJ2-3; TRBD2 matches 8 bases. CDR3 size: 14 residues. The junction had 6 bases not matched to a gene; V was cut back by 8 bases and J by 2 bases. CDR1 is MDHEN and CDR2 is SYDVKM in the germline V gene. CDR3 coding DNA: TGTGCCAGCGGGCCAGCGGGAGCCACAGATACGCAGTATTTT. Protein product: CASGPAGATDTQYF.

There are many counts of this clonotype. The chain uses TRBV5-1 and TRBJ2-7, with 7 bases lining up with TRBD1. Germline CDR1 SGHRS, CDR2 YFSETQ. V shed 4 bases, J shed 3 bases, and the junction held 4 bases outside the gene matches. This CDR3 is 13 amino acids long. The CDR3 region is CASSMGQNYEQYV. For the CDR3, the DNA is TGCGCCAGCAGCATGGGACAGAACTACGAGCAGTACGTC.

J is TRBJ1-5 and V is TRBV12-3 or TRBV12-4; a weak D match, TRBD1 (5 bases). Trimming left V 6 bases short and J 6 bases short, with 12 bases between. The CDR3 covers 13 residues. The CDR3 nucleotides read TGTGCCAGCAGATCAGGGTTGTTTCAGCCCCAGCATTTT. It yields the protein CASRSGLFQPQHF.

This clonotype was detected only a few times. The chain recombines TRBV16 with TRBJ2-7, with TRBD2 matching over 16 bases. V gave up 2 bases and J gave up 2 bases; unmatched junction bases: 3. The germline gives CDR1 KGHSY, CDR2 FQNENV. The CDR3 runs 17 residues. The CDR3: CASSQPGTSGRAYEQYF. CDR3 DNA sequence: TGTGCCAGCAGCCAACCCGGGACTAGCGGGAGGGCCTACGAGCAGTACTTC.

The chain joins TRBV12-3 or TRBV12-4 to TRBJ2-5, with 8 bases identical to TRBD2. V shed 5 bases, J shed 0 bases, and the junction held 11 bases outside the gene matches. The CDR3 loop spans 17 amino acids. CDR3 sequence reads: CASSLGSLAGYQETQYF. DNA of the CDR3: TGTGCCAGCAGTCTAGGTTCTTTAGCGGGGTACCAAGAGACCCAGTACTTC.

This clonotype was observed a handful of times. This chain uses TRBV7-2 with TRBJ2-5; tentatively, D is TRBD2 (6 bases). The germline CDR1 and CDR2 sequences are SGHTA and FQGNSA. The CDR3 runs 15 residues. Trimming shortened V by 5 bases and J by 4 bases, and 17 bases separated the two germline ends. The CDR3 region has the DNA TGTGCCAGCAGCCCCGGGACTTGGGGAGTAGAGACCCAGTACTTC. Translation gives CASSPGTWGVETQYF.

The gene calls are TRBV28 and TRBJ2-7; unclear D gene. The germline gives CDR1 MDHEN, CDR2 SYDVKM. CDR3 length: 13 residues. Trimming removed 6 bases at V and 3 bases at J, with 12 bases between. The DNA of the CDR3 is TGTGCCAGCAGCTCCCCCGTGGGCTACGAGCAGTACGTC. This sequence encodes CASSSPVGYEQYV.

The genes are TRBV10-1 and TRBJ2-3; D unresolved. This CDR3 is 15 amino acids long. V was clipped by 0 bases and J by 10 bases, with 17 bases between them. Germline loops: CDR1 WNHNN, CDR2 SYGVQD (reference sequence). CDR3 nucleotides: TGCGCCAGCAGTGAGTCGCGGTTGTTGCCCCAATCGCAGTATTTT. Translation: CASSESRLLPQSQYF.

This clonotype was counted only a few times. CDR3 DNA sequence: TGTGCCAGCAGTTGGTCTAGCCCGACTACTCTGCATGAGCAGTTCTTC. As protein: CASSWSSPTTLHEQFF. The chain carries TRBV12-3 or TRBV12-4 and TRBJ2-1, with a tentative D call TRBD2 (5 bases). The V end lost 4 bases, the J end lost 8 bases, and 21 bases lay between the germline ends. CDR3 length: 16 amino acids.

This clonotype was recorded at least ten times. The V and J genes are TRBV6-1 and TRBJ2-3; 10 nucleotides agree with TRBD2. V dropped 2 bases and J dropped 4; count of bases not matched to a gene: 12. There are 18 residues in the CDR3. Germline V CDR1 and CDR2: MNHNS, SASEGT. This chain's CDR3 is CASSESASGGARPDTQYF. DNA for the CDR3: TGTGCCAGCAGTGAATCGGCGAGCGGGGGGGCCAGGCCAGATACGCAGTATTTT.

The chain combines TRBV5-1 with TRBJ1-6, with D unclear. This CDR3 is built from 15 residues. Germline V gene data show CDR1 as SGHRS and CDR2 as YFSETQ. V lost 4 bases to trimming and J lost 7 bases, with 15 bases between them. The CDR3 DNA reads as TGCGCCAGCAGCAGAAACGAGGGCTTCAATTCACCCCTCCACTTT. This gives the protein CASSRNEGFNSPLHF.

This chain links TRBV6-1 with TRBJ1-1; tentatively, D is TRBD1 (5 bases). Trimming removed 6 bases at V and 1 base at J, with 15 bases between. The CDR3 runs to 15 residues. The germline CDR1 and CDR2 sequences are MNHNS and SASEGT. CDR3 nucleotide sequence: TGTGCCAGCAGACCACGGACAAGGGGGAACACTGAAGCTTTCTTT. It encodes CASRPRTRGNTEAFF.

In its sample, this clonotype was seen many times. The J gene is TRBJ2-1, the V gene TRBV4-1; 7 bases align to TRBD1. The CDR3 is 15 residues long. V shed 3 bases, J shed 0 bases, and the junction held 2 bases outside the gene matches. The germline V gene encodes CDR1 MGHRA and CDR2 YSYEKL. CDR3 residues: CASSHGQASYNEQFF. In DNA, the CDR3 is TGCGCCAGCAGCCACGGACAGGCCTCCTACAATGAGCAGTTCTTC.

This clonotype was counted many times. The rearrangement links TRBV29-1 to TRBJ2-2; 9 positions match TRBD1. The germline gives CDR1 SQVTM, CDR2 ANQGSEA. Trimming at V came to 6 bases and at J to 3 bases, leaving 5 bases not matched to a gene. This CDR3 is built from 14 residues. CDR3 bases: TGCAGCGTCTGGACAGGGGCGGACACCGGGGAGCTGTTTTTT. This codes for CSVWTGADTGELFF.